This T cell receptor (beta chain) derives from a study of blood T cell repertoires in COVID-19. Study-level background: The United States, Italy and Spain supplied acute and convalescent COVID-19 samples. The cDNA or gDNA used as material had been derived from T cells, B-cell-depleted T cells, or PBMCs.

CDR3 length: 17 amino acids. J lost 10 bases, V lost 5 bases, and 15 bases had no gene match. CDR1 and CDR2 (germline): SGHAT, FQNNGV. In the original analysis: Amplification of reference gene primers provided the estimated nucleated cell counts. Repertoires were generated with immunoSEQ multiplex PCR, while TCRdb's copy carries only in-frame clones and drops some. V and J calls plus clone size are reproduced from that table; the DNA served to infer D and trimming. The profile covers 200,000 to 300,000 clones, with 82% appearing a single time and 12% taken by the ten largest. The genes are TRBV11-2 and TRBJ2-1; 12 positions match TRBD2. The clonotype originates from a woman aged 60-75 years with active or convalescent COVID-19. The sample was peripheral blood. The CDR3 nucleotides read TGTGCCAGCAGCCCCCAGTGGGCTAGCGGGGGGGCGGACGAGCAGTTCTTC. It encodes CASSPQWASGGADEQFF. The whole variable domain, filled in from reference TRBV11-2 and TRBJ2-1, reads EAGVAQSPRYKIIEKRQSVAFWCNPISGHATLYWYQQILGQGPKLLIQFQNNGVVDDSQLPKDRFSAERLKGVDSTLKIQPAKLEDSAVYLCASSPQWASGGADEQFFGPGTRLTVL.